This T cell receptor (beta chain) emerged from a study of cytomegalovirus exposure and HLA in healthy donors. On this clone: The target antigen is unknown.

General study findings and limits: Indistinguishability led to the exclusion of some V segments, TRBV6-2 and TRBV6-3 included.

PCR primers comprised 60 Vbeta and 13 Jbeta primers. Produced via immunoSEQ multiplex PCR; TCRdb's table is partial and in-frame only. The profile shows some 140,000 clones, approximately 80% of them singletons. V was pared by 5 bases and J by 0 bases, with 4 bases of the junction left unmatched. The length of the CDR3 is 15 residues. Germline assignment: CDR1 LNHDA and CDR2 SQIVND (reference sequence). This TCR came from a woman aged 40 to 50 in good health and CMV-seropositive. V usage is TRBV19 and J usage is TRBJ1-5; 7 bases match TRBD1. Sequencing input: PBMCs. The CDR3 spells CASSLRDSSNQPQHF. The CDR3 DNA reads TGTGCCAGTAGTCTCCGGGACAGTAGCAATCAGCCCCAGCATTTT.